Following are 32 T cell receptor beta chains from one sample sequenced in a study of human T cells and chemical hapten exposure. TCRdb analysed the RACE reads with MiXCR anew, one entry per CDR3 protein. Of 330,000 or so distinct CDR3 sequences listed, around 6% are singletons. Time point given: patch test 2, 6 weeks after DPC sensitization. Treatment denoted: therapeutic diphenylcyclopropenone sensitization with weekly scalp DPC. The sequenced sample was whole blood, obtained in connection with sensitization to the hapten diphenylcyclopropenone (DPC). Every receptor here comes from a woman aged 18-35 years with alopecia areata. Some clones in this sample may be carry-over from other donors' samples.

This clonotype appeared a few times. The chain's CDR3 is CASSQVWREAGGQETQYF. The CDR3 DNA reads TGCGCCAGCAGCCAAGTCTGGCGCGAAGCGGGGGGACAAGAGACCCAGTACTTC. The chain combines TRBV4-1 with TRBJ2-5, with 9 bases aligning to TRBD2. The CDR3 totals 18 residues. CDR1 and CDR2 (germline): MGHRA, YSYEKL. The V segment lost 1 base and the J segment 2 bases; nucleotides outside the gene matches: 11.

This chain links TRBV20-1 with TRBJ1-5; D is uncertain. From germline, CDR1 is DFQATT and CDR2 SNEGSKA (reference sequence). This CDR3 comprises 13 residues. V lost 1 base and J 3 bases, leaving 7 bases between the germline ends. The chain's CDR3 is CSARVPNNQPQHF. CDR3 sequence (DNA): TGCAGTGCTAGAGTCCCCAACAATCAGCCCCAGCATTTT.

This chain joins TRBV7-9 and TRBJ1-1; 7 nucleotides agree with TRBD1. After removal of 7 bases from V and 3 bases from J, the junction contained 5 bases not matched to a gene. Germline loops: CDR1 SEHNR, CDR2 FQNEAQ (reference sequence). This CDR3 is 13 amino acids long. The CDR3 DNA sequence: TGTGCCAGCAAAGGGGGACAGCACACTGAAGCTTTCTTT. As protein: CASKGGQHTEAFF.

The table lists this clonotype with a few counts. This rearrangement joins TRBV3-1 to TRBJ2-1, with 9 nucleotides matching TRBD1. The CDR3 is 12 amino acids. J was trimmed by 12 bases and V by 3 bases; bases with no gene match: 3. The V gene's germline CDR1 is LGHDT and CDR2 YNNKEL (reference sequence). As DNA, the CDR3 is TGTGCCAGCAGCCAGGGGGGACAGGGGCAGTTCTTC. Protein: CASSQGGQGQFF.

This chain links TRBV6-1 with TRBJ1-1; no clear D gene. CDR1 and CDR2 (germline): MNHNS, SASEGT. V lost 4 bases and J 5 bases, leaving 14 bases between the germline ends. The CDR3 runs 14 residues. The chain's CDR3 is CASSVRHQGTEAFF. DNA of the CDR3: TGTGCCAGCAGTGTAAGACACCAAGGTACTGAAGCTTTCTTT.

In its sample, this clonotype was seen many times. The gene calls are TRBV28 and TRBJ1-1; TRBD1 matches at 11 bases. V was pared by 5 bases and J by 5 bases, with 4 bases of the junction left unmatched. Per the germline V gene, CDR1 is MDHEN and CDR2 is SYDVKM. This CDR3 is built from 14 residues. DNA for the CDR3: TGTGCCAGCAGTCCGGGACAGGGGGGGACTGAAGCTTTCTTT. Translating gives CASSPGQGGTEAFF.

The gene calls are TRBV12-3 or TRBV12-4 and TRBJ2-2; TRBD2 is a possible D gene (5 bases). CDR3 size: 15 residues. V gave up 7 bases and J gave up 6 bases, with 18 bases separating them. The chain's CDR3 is CASIRRKVPPGELFF. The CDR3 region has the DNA TGTGCCAGCATTAGGAGGAAAGTTCCCCCCGGGGAGCTGTTTTTT.

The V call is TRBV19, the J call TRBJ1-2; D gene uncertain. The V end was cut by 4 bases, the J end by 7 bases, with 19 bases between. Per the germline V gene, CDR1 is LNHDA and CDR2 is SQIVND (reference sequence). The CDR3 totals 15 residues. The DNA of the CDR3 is TGTGCCAGTAGTACCCCCGGCCGAGGACCAGCTGGCTACACCTTC. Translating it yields CASSTPGRGPAGYTF.

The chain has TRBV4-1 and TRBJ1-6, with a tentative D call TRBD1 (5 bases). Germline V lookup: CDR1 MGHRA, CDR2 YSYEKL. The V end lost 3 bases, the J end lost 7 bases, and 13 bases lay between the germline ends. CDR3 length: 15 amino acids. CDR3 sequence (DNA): TGCGCCAGCAGCCAGGGGGGGTTGGGGAATTCACCCCTCCACTTT. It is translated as CASSQGGLGNSPLHF.

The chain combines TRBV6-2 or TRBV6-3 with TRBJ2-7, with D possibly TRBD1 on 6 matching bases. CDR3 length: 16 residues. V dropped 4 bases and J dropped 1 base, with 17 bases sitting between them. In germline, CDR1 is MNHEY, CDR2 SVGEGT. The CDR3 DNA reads TGTGCCAGCAGTTTCCCGACAGGCTTGGGGTCCTACGAGCAGTACTTC. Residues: CASSFPTGLGSYEQYF.

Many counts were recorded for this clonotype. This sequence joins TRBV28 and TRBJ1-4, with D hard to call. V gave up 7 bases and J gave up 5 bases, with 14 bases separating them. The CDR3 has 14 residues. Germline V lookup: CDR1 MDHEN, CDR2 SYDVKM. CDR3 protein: CASNYQGRNEKLFF. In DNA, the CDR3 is TGTGCCAGCAATTATCAAGGGAGAAATGAAAAACTGTTTTTT.

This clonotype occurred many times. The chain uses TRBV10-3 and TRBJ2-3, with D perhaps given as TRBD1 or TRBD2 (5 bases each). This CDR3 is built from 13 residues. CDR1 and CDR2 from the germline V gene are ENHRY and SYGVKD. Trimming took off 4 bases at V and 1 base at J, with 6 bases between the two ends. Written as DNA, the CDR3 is TGTGCCATCAGTGCGGGGCGCACAGATACGCAGTATTTT. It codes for CAISAGRTDTQYF.

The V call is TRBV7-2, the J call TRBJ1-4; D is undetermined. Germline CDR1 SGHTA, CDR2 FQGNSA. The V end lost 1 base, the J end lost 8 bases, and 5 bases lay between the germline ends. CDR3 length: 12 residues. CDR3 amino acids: CASSLEAEKLFF. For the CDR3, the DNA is TGTGCCAGCAGCTTAGAGGCGGAAAAACTGTTTTTT.

DNA for the CDR3: TGTGCCAAACCAGGGGCAGAGACGGTGAACACTGAAGCTTTCTTT. Amino acids: CAKPGAETVNTEAFF. The chain recombines TRBV6-4 with TRBJ1-1; tentative D call: TRBD1 (6 bases). The CDR3 is 15 amino acids. Germline assignment: CDR1 MRHNA and CDR2 SNTAGT. V was trimmed by 10 bases and J by 0 bases, leaving 18 bases between them.

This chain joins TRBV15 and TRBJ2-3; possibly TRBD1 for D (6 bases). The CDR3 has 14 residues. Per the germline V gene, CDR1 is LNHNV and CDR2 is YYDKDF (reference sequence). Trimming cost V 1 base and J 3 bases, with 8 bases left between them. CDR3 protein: CATSRVGGTDTQYF. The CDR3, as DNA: TGTGCCACCAGCAGAGTAGGGGGAACAGATACGCAGTATTTT.

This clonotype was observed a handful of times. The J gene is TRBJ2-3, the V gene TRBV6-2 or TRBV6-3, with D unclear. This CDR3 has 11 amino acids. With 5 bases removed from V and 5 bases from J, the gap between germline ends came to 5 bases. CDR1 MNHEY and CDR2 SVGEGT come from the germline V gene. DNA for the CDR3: TGTGCCAGCAGTACATTAGATACGCAGTATTTT. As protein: CASSTLDTQYF.

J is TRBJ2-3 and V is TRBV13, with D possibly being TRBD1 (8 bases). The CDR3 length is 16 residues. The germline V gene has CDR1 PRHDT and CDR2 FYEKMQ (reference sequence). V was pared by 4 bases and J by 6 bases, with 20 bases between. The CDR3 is CASSSTGGAPTDTQYF. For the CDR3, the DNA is TGTGCCAGCAGCTCCACAGGGGGGGCCCCCACGGATACGCAGTATTTT.

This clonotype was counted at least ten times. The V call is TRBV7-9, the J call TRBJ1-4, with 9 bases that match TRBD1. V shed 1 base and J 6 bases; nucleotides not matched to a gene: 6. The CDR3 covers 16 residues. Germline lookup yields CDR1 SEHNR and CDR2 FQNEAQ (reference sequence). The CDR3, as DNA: TGTGCCAGCAGCTTAGGTCCGGGACAGGGAGATGAAAAACTGTTTTTT. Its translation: CASSLGPGQGDEKLFF. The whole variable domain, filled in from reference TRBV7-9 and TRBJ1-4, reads DTGVSQNPRHKITKRGQNVTFRCDPISEHNRLYWYRQTLGQGPEFLTYFQNEAQLEKSRLLSDRFSAERPKGSFSTLEIQRTEQGDSAMYLCASSLGPGQGDEKLFFGSGTQLSVL.

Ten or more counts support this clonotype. The chain's CDR3 is CASSLRRGTLNTEAFF. DNA for the CDR3: TGTGCCAGCAGTTTAAGGAGGGGTACCCTGAACACTGAAGCTTTCTTT. The chain recombines TRBV27 with TRBJ1-1, with D tentatively TRBD1 (5 bases). Germline CDR1 and CDR2: MNHEY and SMNVEV (reference sequence). CDR3 length: 16 amino acids. V dropped 2 bases and J dropped 0 bases, with 13 bases sitting between them.

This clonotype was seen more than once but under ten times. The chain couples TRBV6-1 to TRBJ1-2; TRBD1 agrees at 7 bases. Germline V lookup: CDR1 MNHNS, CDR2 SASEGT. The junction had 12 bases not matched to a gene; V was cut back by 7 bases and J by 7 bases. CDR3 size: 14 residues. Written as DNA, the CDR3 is TGTGCCAGCATGCCGACAGGGAGTAATTCTGGCTACACCTTC. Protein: CASMPTGSNSGYTF.

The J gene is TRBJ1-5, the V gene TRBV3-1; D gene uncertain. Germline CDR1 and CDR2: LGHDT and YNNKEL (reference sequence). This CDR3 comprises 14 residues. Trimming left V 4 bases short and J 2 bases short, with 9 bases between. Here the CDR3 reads CASSPQWRNQPQHF. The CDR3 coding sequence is TGTGCCAGCAGCCCACAGTGGCGCAATCAGCCCCAGCATTTT.

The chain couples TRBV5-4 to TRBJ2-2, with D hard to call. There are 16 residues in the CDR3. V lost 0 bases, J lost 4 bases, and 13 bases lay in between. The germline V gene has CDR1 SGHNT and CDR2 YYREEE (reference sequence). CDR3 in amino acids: CASSLDPRSGTGELFF. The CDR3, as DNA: TGTGCCAGCAGCTTGGATCCTCGCTCTGGCACCGGGGAGCTGTTTTTT.

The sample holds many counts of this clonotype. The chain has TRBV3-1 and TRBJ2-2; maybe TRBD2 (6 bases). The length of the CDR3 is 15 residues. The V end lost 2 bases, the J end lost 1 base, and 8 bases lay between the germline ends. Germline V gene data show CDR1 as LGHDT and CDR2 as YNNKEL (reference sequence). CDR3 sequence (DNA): TGTGCCAGCAGCCAATGGCGGGAGAACACCGGGGAGCTGTTTTTT. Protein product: CASSQWRENTGELFF. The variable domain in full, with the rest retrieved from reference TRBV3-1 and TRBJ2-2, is DTAVSQTPKYLVTQMGNDKSIKCEQNLGHDTMYWYKQDSKKFLKIMFSYNNKELIINETVPNRFSPKSPDKAHLNLHINSLELGDSAVYFCASSQWRENTGELFFGEGSRLTVL.

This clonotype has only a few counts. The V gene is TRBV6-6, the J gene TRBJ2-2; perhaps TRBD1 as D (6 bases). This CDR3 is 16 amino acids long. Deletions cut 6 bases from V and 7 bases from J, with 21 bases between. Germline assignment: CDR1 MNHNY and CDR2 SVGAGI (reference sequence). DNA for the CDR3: TGTGCCAGCAGCCCCGACTGGACAGCCCCTGGCGGGGAGCTGTTTTTT. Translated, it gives CASSPDWTAPGGELFF.

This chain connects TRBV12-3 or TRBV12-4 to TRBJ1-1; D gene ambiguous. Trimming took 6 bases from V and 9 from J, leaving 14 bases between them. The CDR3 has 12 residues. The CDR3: CASSPGVVQAFF. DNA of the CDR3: TGTGCCAGCAGCCCAGGAGTAGTCCAAGCTTTCTTT.

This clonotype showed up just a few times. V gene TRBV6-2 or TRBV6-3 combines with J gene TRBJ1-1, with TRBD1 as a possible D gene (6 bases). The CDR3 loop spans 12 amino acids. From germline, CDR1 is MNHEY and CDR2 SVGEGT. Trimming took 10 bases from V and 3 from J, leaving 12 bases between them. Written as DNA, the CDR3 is TGTGCCATCACGGACAGAGACACTGAAGCTTTCTTT. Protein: CAITDRDTEAFF.

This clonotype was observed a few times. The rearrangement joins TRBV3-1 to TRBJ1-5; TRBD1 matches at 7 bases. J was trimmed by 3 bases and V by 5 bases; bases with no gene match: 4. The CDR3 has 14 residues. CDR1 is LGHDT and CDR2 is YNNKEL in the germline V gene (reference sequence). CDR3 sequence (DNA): TGTGCCAGCAGCGGACAGGACTACAATCAGCCCCAGCATTTT. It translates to CASSGQDYNQPQHF. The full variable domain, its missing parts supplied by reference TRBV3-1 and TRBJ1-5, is DTAVSQTPKYLVTQMGNDKSIKCEQNLGHDTMYWYKQDSKKFLKIMFSYNNKELIINETVPNRFSPKSPDKAHLNLHINSLELGDSAVYFCASSGQDYNQPQHFGDGTRLSIL.

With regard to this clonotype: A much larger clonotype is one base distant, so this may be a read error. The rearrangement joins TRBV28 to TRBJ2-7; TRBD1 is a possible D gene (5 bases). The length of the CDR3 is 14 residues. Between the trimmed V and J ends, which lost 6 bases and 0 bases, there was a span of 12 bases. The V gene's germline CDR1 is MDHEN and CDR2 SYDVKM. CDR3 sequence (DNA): TGTGCCAGCAGACCGGACACAATCTCCTACGAGCAGTACTTC. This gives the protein CASRPDTISYEQYF.

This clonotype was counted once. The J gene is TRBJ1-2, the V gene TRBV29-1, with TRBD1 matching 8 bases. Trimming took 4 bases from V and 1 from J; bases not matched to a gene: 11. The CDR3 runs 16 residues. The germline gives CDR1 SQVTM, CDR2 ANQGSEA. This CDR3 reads CSVAIYPGQVNYGYTF. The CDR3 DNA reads TGCAGCGTTGCGATTTATCCGGGACAGGTTAACTATGGCTACACCTTC.

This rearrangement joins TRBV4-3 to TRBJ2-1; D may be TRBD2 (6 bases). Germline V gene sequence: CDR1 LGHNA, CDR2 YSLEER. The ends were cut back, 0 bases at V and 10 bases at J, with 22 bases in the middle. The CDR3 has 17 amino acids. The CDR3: CASSQDSWGERSYEQFF. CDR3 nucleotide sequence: TGCGCCAGCAGCCAAGATTCTTGGGGGGAAAGGAGTTACGAGCAGTTCTTC.

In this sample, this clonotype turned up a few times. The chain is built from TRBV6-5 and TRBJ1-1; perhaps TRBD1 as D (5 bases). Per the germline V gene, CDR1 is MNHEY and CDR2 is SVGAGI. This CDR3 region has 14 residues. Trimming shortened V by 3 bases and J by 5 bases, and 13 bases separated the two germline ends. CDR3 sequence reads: CASSYLTGRTEAFF. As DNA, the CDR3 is TGTGCCAGCAGTTATCTCACAGGCCGGACTGAAGCTTTCTTT.

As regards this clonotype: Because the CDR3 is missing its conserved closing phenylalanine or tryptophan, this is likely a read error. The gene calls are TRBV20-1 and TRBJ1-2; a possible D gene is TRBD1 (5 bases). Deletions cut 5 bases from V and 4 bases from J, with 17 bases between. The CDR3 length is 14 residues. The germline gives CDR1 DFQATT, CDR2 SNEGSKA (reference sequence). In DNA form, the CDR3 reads TGCAGTGCTCAACGCACCGGGACCCCCTATGGCTACACCCTC. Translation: CSAQRTGTPYGYTL.